This T cell receptor (beta chain) was found in a study of blood T cells in healthy people across ages. Study-level points and caveats: Diversity of TCR beta per million T cells declined in a roughly linear way with age. Both higher diversity and more naive CD4+ cells marked long-lived donors when set against aged donors.

This clonotype was recorded a few times. Antigen unknown. Isolated per sample were at least 6.5 million PBMCs. The authors ran a second PCR of about 6 to 11 cycles using a sample-barcoded 5' primer and a J-beta primer mix. Each of the cDNA molecules was tagged by a template-switch adaptor with 12 random nucleotides. Each CDR3 protein gets one entry after TCRdb re-called the 5' RACE reads with MiXCR. The sample shows about 1.4 million distinct CDR3 sequences, approximately 63% of them seen only once. CDR1 and CDR2 (germline): DFQATT, SNEGSKA (reference sequence). J was trimmed by 5 bases and V by 2 bases; bases with no gene match: 3. The CDR3 is 13 residues long.

Sequencing used blood. V and J are TRBV20-1 and TRBJ2-1; 7 bases agree with TRBD1. This clonotype originated in a man aged 18 to 30 in good health. CDR3 loop: CSARSGQNNEQFF. The DNA for the CDR3 is TGCAGTGCTAGATCGGGACAGAACAATGAGCAGTTCTTC.